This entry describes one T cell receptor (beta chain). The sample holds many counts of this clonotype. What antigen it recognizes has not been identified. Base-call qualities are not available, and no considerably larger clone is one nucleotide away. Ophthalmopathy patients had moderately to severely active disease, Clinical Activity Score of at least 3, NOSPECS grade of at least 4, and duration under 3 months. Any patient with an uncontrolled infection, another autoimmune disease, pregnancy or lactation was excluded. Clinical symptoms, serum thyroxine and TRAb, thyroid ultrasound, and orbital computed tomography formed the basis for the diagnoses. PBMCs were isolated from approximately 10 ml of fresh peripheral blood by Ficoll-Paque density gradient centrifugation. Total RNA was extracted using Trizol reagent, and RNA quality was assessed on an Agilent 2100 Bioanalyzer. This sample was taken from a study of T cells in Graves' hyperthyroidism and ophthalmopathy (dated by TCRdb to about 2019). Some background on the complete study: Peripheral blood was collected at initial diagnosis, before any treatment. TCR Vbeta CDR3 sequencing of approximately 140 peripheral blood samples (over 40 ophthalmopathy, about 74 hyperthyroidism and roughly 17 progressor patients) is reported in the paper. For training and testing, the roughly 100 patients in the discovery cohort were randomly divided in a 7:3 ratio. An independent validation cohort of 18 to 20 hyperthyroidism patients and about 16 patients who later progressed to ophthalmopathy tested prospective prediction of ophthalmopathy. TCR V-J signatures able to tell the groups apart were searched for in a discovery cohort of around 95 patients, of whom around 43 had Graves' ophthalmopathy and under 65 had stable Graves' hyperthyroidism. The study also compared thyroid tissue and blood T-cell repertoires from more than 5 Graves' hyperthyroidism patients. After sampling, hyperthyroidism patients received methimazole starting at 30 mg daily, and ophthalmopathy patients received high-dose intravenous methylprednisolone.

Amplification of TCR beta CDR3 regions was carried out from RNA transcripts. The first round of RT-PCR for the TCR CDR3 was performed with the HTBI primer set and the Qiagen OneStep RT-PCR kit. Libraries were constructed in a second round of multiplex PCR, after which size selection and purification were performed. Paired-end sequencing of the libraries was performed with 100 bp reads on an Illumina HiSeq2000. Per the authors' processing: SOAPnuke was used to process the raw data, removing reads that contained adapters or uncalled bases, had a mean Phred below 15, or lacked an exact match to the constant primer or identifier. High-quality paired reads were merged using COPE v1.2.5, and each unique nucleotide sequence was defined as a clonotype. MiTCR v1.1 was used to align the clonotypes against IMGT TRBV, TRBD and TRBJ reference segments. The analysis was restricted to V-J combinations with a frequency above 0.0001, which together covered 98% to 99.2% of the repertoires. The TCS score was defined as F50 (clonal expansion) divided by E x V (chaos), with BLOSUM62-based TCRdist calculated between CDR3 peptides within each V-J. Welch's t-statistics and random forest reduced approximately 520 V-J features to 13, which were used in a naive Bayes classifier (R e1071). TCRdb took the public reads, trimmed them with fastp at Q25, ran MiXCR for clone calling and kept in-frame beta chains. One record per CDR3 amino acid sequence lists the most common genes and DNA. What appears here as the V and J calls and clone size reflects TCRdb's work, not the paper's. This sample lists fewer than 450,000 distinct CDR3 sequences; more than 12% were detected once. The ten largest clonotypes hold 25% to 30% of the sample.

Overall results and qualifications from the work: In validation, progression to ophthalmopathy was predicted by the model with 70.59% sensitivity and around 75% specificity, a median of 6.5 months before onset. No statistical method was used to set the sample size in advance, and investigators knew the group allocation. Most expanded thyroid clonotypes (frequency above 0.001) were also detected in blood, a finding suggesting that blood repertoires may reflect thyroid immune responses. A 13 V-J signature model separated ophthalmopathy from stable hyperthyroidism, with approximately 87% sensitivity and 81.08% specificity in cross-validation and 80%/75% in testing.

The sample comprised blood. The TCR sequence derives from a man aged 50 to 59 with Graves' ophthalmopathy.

CDR3 region: CASSEGTFGETQYF. The nucleotide sequence is TGTGCCAGCAGTGAAGGGACATTTGGGGAGACCCAGTACTTC. The rearrangement joined TRBV2 to TRBJ2-5; TRBD1 is perhaps the D gene, given 5 matching bases. Trimming costs V 1 base and J 5 bases, and their ends lie 11 bases apart. Including the terminal cysteine and phenylalanine, the CDR3 comprises 14 residues. Only the CDR3 DNA is retained, 42 bases long and in frame from the first base. The germline V gene provides CDR1 SNHLY and CDR2 FYNNEI.